This entry lists 8 T cell receptor beta chains sequenced from one sample in a study of metastatic and nonmetastatic thyroid tumors. TCRdb used MiXCR to call clones anew from the PCR reads. The sample carries about 25,000 clones, 20% recorded once. Among the patients, none had received any treatment before thyroid surgery. The sequencing sample was made of adjacent normal tissue. The receptors come from a female donor with papillary thyroid cancer or a benign thyroid nodule (not recorded which). Some clones in this sample may be carry-over from other donors' samples.

This clone is a singleton in its sample. The chain has TRBV11-2 and TRBJ2-2; 7 bases align to TRBD2. CDR1 and CDR2 (germline): SGHAT, FQNNGV. V trimming: 5 bases; J trimming: 1 base; junction bases outside the gene matches: 7. This CDR3 spans 16 amino acids. The CDR3 spells CASSRSGAVNTGELFF. The CDR3 DNA sequence: TGTGCCAGCAGCCGCAGCGGGGCGGTGAACACCGGGGAGCTGTTTTTT.

This clone was picked up a small number of times. It may be a read error: a sequence one base away is much more abundant. This CDR3 is also generated by other DNA sequences in the sample. The CDR3 region is CAWEGSAPGELFF. The DNA for the CDR3 is TGTGCCTGGGAGGGTAGCGCCCCCGGGGAGCTGTTTTTT. This chain connects TRBV30 to TRBJ2-2; D may be TRBD2 (5 bases). The germline CDR1 and CDR2 sequences are GTSNPN and SVGIG (reference sequence). V lost 5 bases and J lost 6, with 13 bases in between. This CDR3 comprises 13 residues.

As regards this clone: At one boundary the junction diverges from the germline segment, which might be a read error. V usage is TRBV24-1 and J usage is TRBJ2-1, with 10 bases matching TRBD2. Germline V gene data show CDR1 as KGHDR and CDR2 as SFDVKD. The CDR3 length is 14 residues. The CDR3 here is CATSGVAGGNKQFF. In DNA, the CDR3 is TGTGCCACCAGTGGGGTAGCGGGGGGCAATAAGCAGTTCTTC.

In its sample, this clone was seen many times. J is TRBJ2-1 and V is TRBV6-1; a weak D match, TRBD2 (6 bases). Germline CDR1 reads MNHNS; CDR2 reads SASEGT. V was trimmed by 5 bases and J by 9 bases, leaving 17 bases between them. This CDR3 has 14 amino acids. The CDR3 region is CASSRGTGRSEQFF. Written as DNA, the CDR3 is TGTGCCAGCAGTCGGGGGACGGGCAGGAGTGAGCAGTTCTTC.

This clone was detected a few times. This rearrangement joins TRBV12-3 or TRBV12-4 to TRBJ1-1; the match to TRBD1 covers 9 bases. The V segment lost 4 bases and the J segment 3 bases; nucleotides outside the gene matches: 6. This CDR3 is built from 15 residues. The CDR3 is CASSSGQGSHTEAFF. The CDR3 nucleotides are TGTGCCAGCAGTTCAGGACAGGGGTCTCACACTGAAGCTTTCTTT.

This clone has a count of ten or more. The V call is TRBV20-1, the J call TRBJ1-1; 8 nucleotides line up with TRBD1. Germline CDR1 and CDR2: DFQATT and SNEGSKA (reference sequence). The junction had 4 bases not matched to a gene; V was cut back by 4 bases and J by 3 bases. The CDR3 is 13 residues long. The CDR3 spells CSATRQGHTEAFF. CDR3 nucleotides: TGCAGTGCTACCCGACAGGGGCACACTGAAGCTTTCTTT.

V and J are TRBV6-4 and TRBJ2-3, with TRBD2 as a possible D gene (6 bases). Germline V CDR1 and CDR2: MRHNA, SNTAGT. V lost 7 bases and J 4 bases, leaving 21 bases between the germline ends. This CDR3 region has 16 residues. CDR3 DNA: TGTGCCAGCAATGCCCTTCCCGGGAGCGGCGCAGATACGCAGTATTTT. It specifies CASNALPGSGADTQYF.

This clone was recorded many times. The CDR3 region is CASSPSIGGALVYGYTF. The CDR3 nucleotides read TGTGCCAGCAGCCCCAGTATCGGGGGGGCCCTAGTCTATGGCTACACCTTC. The chain combines TRBV27 with TRBJ1-2; D possibly corresponds to TRBD1 (6 bases). The CDR3 consists of 17 residues. Trimming took 6 bases from V and 4 from J, leaving 24 bases between them. Per the germline V gene, CDR1 is MNHEY and CDR2 is SMNVEV (reference sequence).